These T cell receptor beta chains were read from a single sample in a study of T cell responses to AZD1222 COVID-19 vaccine. Clones were read by immunoSEQ multiplex PCR, and TCRdb kept only the in-frame ones, dropping some. The data show more than 95,000 clones, approximately 85% seen once. The sample was peripheral blood, taken on day 0 of MenACWY control vaccination. The receptor source for this set is an adult in good health. Each CDR3 is given with its conserved first and last residue. D genes are given only for firm matches. Clone size is stated in some rows and not others, as once, few, many or a class when expanded.

size: .
J: TRBJ1-1
length: 16
V: TRBV11-3
D: .
DNA: TGTGCCAGCAGCTTAACAATCGGACAGACGAGCACTGAAGCTTTCTTT
CDR3: CASSLTIGQTSTEAFF

size: .
J: TRBJ2-7
length: 12
V: TRBV28
D: TRBD1
DNA: TGTGCCAGCGGGACAGGGGTTGAAGAGCAGTACTTC
CDR3: CASGTGVEEQYF

size: .
J: TRBJ1-2
length: 13
V: TRBV28
D: .
DNA: TGTGCCAGCAGTTCCTCAGGGGCTCCGGGCTACACCTTC
CDR3: CASSSSGAPGYTF

size: .
J: TRBJ1-2
length: 15
V: TRBV4-1
D: TRBD1
DNA: TGCGCCAGCAGCCAAGACGGGACAGCAAGCTATGGCTACACCTTC
CDR3: CASSQDGTASYGYTF

size: .
J: TRBJ1-2
length: 14
V: TRBV5-1
D: .
DNA: TGCGCCAGCAGCTTGACGTCCGGGAACTATGGCTACACCTTC
CDR3: CASSLTSGNYGYTF

size: .
J: TRBJ1-1
length: 12
V: TRBV15
D: .
DNA: TGTGCCACCAGCGCGACGGACGGTGAAGCTTTCTTT
CDR3: CATSATDGEAFF

size: .
J: TRBJ2-5
length: 14
V: TRBV2
D: .
DNA: TGTGCCAGCACTCCCATGGGGGACGAAGAGACCCAGTACTTC
CDR3: CASTPMGDEETQYF

size: .
J: TRBJ1-4
length: 14
V: TRBV28
D: TRBD1
DNA: TGTGCCAGCAGCCCAGGGGGGACTGATGAAAAACTGTTTTTT
CDR3: CASSPGGTDEKLFF

size: .
J: TRBJ1-1
length: 14
V: TRBV19
D: .
DNA: TGTGCCAGTAGTATAGGGCGGGTGAACACTGAAGCTTTCTTT
CDR3: CASSIGRVNTEAFF

size: .
J: TRBJ1-2
length: 13
V: TRBV5-1
D: .
DNA: TGCGCCAGCAGTGGCCAGAATAACTATGGCTACACCTTC
CDR3: CASSGQNNYGYTF

size: .
J: TRBJ1-3
length: 13
V: TRBV10-3
D: .
DNA: TGTGCCATCAGTGAGTCACCCGGAAACACCATATATTTT
CDR3: CAISESPGNTIYF

size: .
J: TRBJ2-5
length: 13
V: TRBV7-3
D: .
DNA: TGTGCCAGCAGCCTAGGTTCGTCGGAGACCCAGTACTTC
CDR3: CASSLGSSETQYF

size: .
J: TRBJ1-4
length: 14
V: TRBV2
D: .
DNA: TGTGCCAGCAGTCCCCTGACAACTAATGAAAAACTGTTTTTT
CDR3: CASSPLTTNEKLFF

size: .
J: TRBJ1-2
length: 15
V: TRBV28
D: .
DNA: TGTGCCAGCAGTACCTCCGGCGGAGCTAACTATGGCTACACCTTC
CDR3: CASSTSGGANYGYTF

size: .
J: TRBJ1-6
length: 16
V: TRBV27
D: .
DNA: TGTGCCAGCAGTTTAGTGACGAGCTCCTATAATTCACCCCTCCACTTT
CDR3: CASSLVTSSYNSPLHF

size: few
J: TRBJ1-3
length: 15
V: TRBV7-6
D: .
DNA: TGTGCCAGCAGCTCCCGAGTTGGGTCTGGAAACACCATATATTTT
CDR3: CASSSRVGSGNTIYF

size: .
J: TRBJ2-7
length: 16
V: TRBV19
D: .
DNA: TGTGCCAGTAGTATAGAAGGATCGGGTGGCCTTTACGAGCAGTACTTC
CDR3: CASSIEGSGGLYEQYF

size: .
J: TRBJ2-2
length: 15
V: TRBV18
D: .
DNA: TGTGCCAGCTCACCGGGACAACAAAACACCGGGGAGCTGTTTTTT
CDR3: CASSPGQQNTGELFF

size: few
J: TRBJ1-6
length: 16
V: TRBV7-6
D: TRBD1
DNA: TGTGCCAGCAGCCAAAGCCTGACAGGGGGCTTTTCACCCCTCCACTTT
CDR3: CASSQSLTGGFSPLHF

size: .
J: TRBJ1-2
length: 13
V: TRBV19
D: .
DNA: TGTGCCAGCCAAAGTGGCGGAACCTATGGCTACACCTTC
CDR3: CASQSGGTYGYTF

size: .
J: TRBJ1-1
length: 14
V: TRBV4-1
D: TRBD1
DNA: TGCGCCAGCAGCTGGGGACAGCCCTACACTGAAGCTTTCTTT
CDR3: CASSWGQPYTEAFF

size: .
J: TRBJ2-3
length: 16
V: TRBV4-2
D: TRBD1
DNA: TGTGCCAGCAGCCGCCTGGACAGGGGAGACACAGATACGCAGTATTTT
CDR3: CASSRLDRGDTDTQYF

size: .
J: TRBJ1-2
length: 14
V: TRBV11-3
D: .
DNA: TGTGCCAGCAGCTTTTGGGCCGACTACTATGGCTACACCTTC
CDR3: CASSFWADYYGYTF

size: .
J: TRBJ2-1
length: 16
V: TRBV5-1
D: .
DNA: TGCGCCAGCAGCTCCCGTGGCAGCGGATACTACAATGAGCAGTTCTTC
CDR3: CASSSRGSGYYNEQFF

size: .
J: TRBJ2-1
length: 14
V: TRBV25-1
D: TRBD2
DNA: TGTGCCAGCAGTGCAGCGGGGGGCGACAATGAGCAGTTCTTC
CDR3: CASSAAGGDNEQFF

size: .
J: TRBJ2-7
length: 13
V: TRBV29-1
D: .
DNA: TGCAGCGTTGAGGCGGACAGCTCCTACGAGCAGTACTTC
CDR3: CSVEADSSYEQYF

size: .
J: TRBJ2-7
length: 18
V: TRBV19
D: TRBD1
DNA: TGTGCCAGTAGTATGTCTGTCCGGACAGGCCTCCTGGGCTACGAGCAGTACTTC
CDR3: CASSMSVRTGLLGYEQYF

size: .
J: TRBJ2-7
length: 15
V: TRBV11-2
D: .
DNA: TGTGCCAGCAGCTTAGCCCCTGCAGGGGCCGACGAGCAGTACTTC
CDR3: CASSLAPAGADEQYF

size: .
J: TRBJ1-2
length: 17
V: TRBV19
D: TRBD1
DNA: TGTGCCAGTAGTATCGATGCAGGGGGCGCGGTATATGGTGGCTACACCTTC
CDR3: CASSIDAGGAVYGGYTF

size: .
J: TRBJ1-2
length: 13
V: TRBV19
D: TRBD1
DNA: TGTGCCAGTAGTATGGGACAGGGCTATGGCTACACCTTC
CDR3: CASSMGQGYGYTF

size: .
J: TRBJ2-3
length: 16
V: TRBV5-1
D: TRBD1
DNA: TGCGCCAGCAGCGGTTCGGGGACAGGGGTTCGGGATACGCAGTATTTT
CDR3: CASSGSGTGVRDTQYF

size: once
J: TRBJ2-7
length: 17
V: TRBV5-1
D: TRBD2
DNA: TGCGCCAGCAGCTTGGAACTAGCGGGGGGGCCTCGCGACGAGCAGTACTTC
CDR3: CASSLELAGGPRDEQYF

size: .
J: TRBJ1-1
length: 15
V: TRBV18
D: .
DNA: TGTGCCAGCTCACCCACTCTCACTGAGAACACTGAAGCTTTCTTT
CDR3: CASSPTLTENTEAFF

size: .
J: TRBJ2-2
length: 15
V: TRBV5-1
D: TRBD1
DNA: TGCGCCAGCAGCTGGACAGGGGGCAACACCGGGGAGCTGTTTTTT
CDR3: CASSWTGGNTGELFF

size: .
J: TRBJ2-7
length: 15
V: TRBV30
D: TRBD2
DNA: TGTGCCTGGAGTGTACGGTATAGCGGGGTCTACGAGCAGTACTTC
CDR3: CAWSVRYSGVYEQYF

size: .
J: TRBJ2-3
length: 17
V: TRBV5-6
D: TRBD1
DNA: TGTGCCAGCAGCTTGGGGACAGGGGCTTTTAGCACAGATACGCAGTATTTT
CDR3: CASSLGTGAFSTDTQYF

size: .
J: TRBJ2-1
length: 12
V: TRBV12-3/TRBV12-4
D: .
DNA: TGTGCCAGCAGTTTAGGAGGGGAGCGACAGTTCTTC
CDR3: CASSLGGERQFF

size: .
J: TRBJ2-7
length: 15
V: TRBV7-3
D: TRBD1
DNA: TGTGCCAGCAGCTTGACAGGGGTCGGAATTCGCGAGCAGTACTTC
CDR3: CASSLTGVGIREQYF

size: .
J: TRBJ2-5
length: 16
V: TRBV7-2
D: TRBD1
DNA: TGTGCCAGCAGCTTAGCAGGGACAGTTAACCAAGAGACCCAGTACTTC
CDR3: CASSLAGTVNQETQYF

size: .
J: TRBJ2-7
length: 14
V: TRBV3-1/TRBV3-2
D: .
DNA: TGTGCCAGCAGCCTCGCCCGACCGCCCTACGAGCAGTACTTC
CDR3: CASSLARPPYEQYF